Listed below are T cell receptor beta chains from one sample, sequenced in a study of blood T cell repertoires in COVID-19. TCRdb's table, derived via immunoSEQ multiplex PCR, lists solely in-frame clones and lacks some. There are over 85,000 clones in the sample; 88% occur only once, and 6.5% to 9.5% lies in the top ten. Sample: peripheral blood. The receptor set was obtained from a woman aged 70-85 years with acute or convalescent COVID-19. The CDR3 runs from the conserved cysteine through the conserved F or W. Each record gives: clone size, D gene, V gene, J gene, CDR3 protein, CDR3 DNA. The D gene is left open where the match is weak. Expanded clones are given a class, and other clones once, few, many or no size at all.

once	NA	TRBV2	TRBJ2-5	CASRRTESQETQYF	TGTGCCAGCAGGCGGACAGAAAGTCAAGAGACCCAGTACTTC
once	NA	TRBV19	TRBJ2-7	CASSIGQGGSYEQYF	TGTGCCAGTAGTATAGGGCAGGGAGGCTCCTACGAGCAGTACTTC
NA	TRBD1	TRBV11-2	TRBJ2-2	CASSFRGRNTGELFF	TGTGCCAGCAGCTTCAGGGGGCGCAACACCGGGGAGCTGTTTTTT
NA	NA	TRBV28	TRBJ2-2	CASSAPGRNTGELFF	TGTGCCAGCAGCGCCCCGGGGAGGAACACCGGGGAGCTGTTTTTT
NA	TRBD1	TRBV10-2	TRBJ1-1	CASRTGAVNTEAFF	TGCGCCAGCAGGACAGGGGCTGTGAACACTGAAGCTTTCTTT
NA	NA	TRBV9	TRBJ2-3	CASSVASTSTDTQYF	TGTGCCAGCAGCGTAGCATCCACTAGCACAGATACGCAGTATTTT
NA	TRBD2	TRBV24-1	TRBJ2-5	CATSEGSGGATETQYF	TGTGCCACCAGTGAGGGAAGCGGGGGGGCGACAGAGACCCAGTACTTC
NA	TRBD2	TRBV4-1	TRBJ2-3	CASSREAGGRTDTQYF	TGCGCCAGCAGCCGAGAAGCGGGGGGGAGAACAGATACGCAGTATTTT
NA	TRBD2	TRBV3-1/TRBV3-2	TRBJ2-5	CASSQGLAGVETQYF	TGTGCCAGCAGCCAGGGACTAGCGGGAGTTGAGACCCAGTACTTC
NA	TRBD2	TRBV14	TRBJ2-7	CASSPRLAGVWEQYF	TGTGCCAGCAGCCCTCGACTAGCGGGAGTGTGGGAGCAGTACTTC
NA	TRBD1	TRBV27	TRBJ2-7	CASSPGQGLYYEQYF	TGTGCCAGCAGCCCGGGACAGGGGCTTTACTACGAGCAGTACTTC
NA	TRBD1	TRBV11-2	TRBJ1-1	CASKGQGGSDTEAFF	TGTGCCAGCAAGGGACAGGGGGGCTCGGACACTGAAGCTTTCTTT
NA	TRBD2	TRBV28	TRBJ2-7	CASSPTSGRAYSLDEQYF	TGTGCCAGCAGTCCCACTAGCGGGAGGGCATATAGTCTCGACGAGCAGTACTTC
NA	NA	TRBV3-1/TRBV3-2	TRBJ1-1	CASRLQGNTEAFF	TGTGCCAGCCGACTACAGGGAAACACTGAAGCTTTCTTT
NA	TRBD1	TRBV10-2	TRBJ2-7	CASSESIRTGSYEQYF	TGCGCCAGCAGTGAGTCGATTAGGACAGGGTCCTACGAGCAGTACTTC
once	NA	TRBV20-1	TRBJ2-1	CSAKTEKQFF	TGCAGTGCTAAAACTGAAAAGCAGTTCTTC
NA	NA	TRBV6-1	TRBJ1-5	CASLDSYSNQPQHF	TGTGCCAGCCTCGACAGTTATAGCAATCAGCCCCAGCATTTT
NA	NA	TRBV11-2	TRBJ2-1	CASSSIAPFGNEQFF	TGTGCCAGCAGCTCTATAGCCCCCTTCGGCAATGAGCAGTTCTTC
NA	NA	TRBV28	TRBJ1-1	CASSLGRTEAFF	TGTGCCAGCAGTTTAGGCAGGACTGAAGCTTTCTTT
NA	TRBD2	TRBV5-1	TRBJ2-5	CASSLGSGGPETQYF	TGCGCCAGCAGCTTGGGTAGCGGGGGACCAGAGACCCAGTACTTC
once	TRBD2	TRBV4-2	TRBJ2-5	CASSQELAGGLETQYF	TGTGCCAGCAGCCAAGAACTAGCGGGAGGTCTAGAGACCCAGTACTTC
once	NA	TRBV5-6	TRBJ1-3	CASSLGGHNSGNTIYF	TGTGCCAGCAGCTTGGGAGGACACAACTCTGGAAACACCATATATTTT
NA	TRBD2	TRBV5-6	TRBJ2-1	CASSPLTSRGEGLYNEQFF	TGTGCCAGCAGCCCCCTGACGAGCAGAGGGGAGGGATTATACAATGAGCAGTTCTTC
NA	NA	TRBV5-1	TRBJ2-7	CASRERVSSYEQYF	TGCGCCAGCAGGGAGCGGGTTAGCTCCTACGAGCAGTACTTC
NA	NA	TRBV6-2/TRBV6-3	TRBJ2-3	CASSSGGSTDTQYF	TGTGCCAGCAGTTCTGGCGGGAGCACAGATACGCAGTATTTT
few	NA	TRBV25-1	TRBJ2-2	CACQGYTGELFF	TGTGCCTGCCAGGGGTACACCGGGGAGCTGTTTTTT
few	NA	TRBV6-5	TRBJ2-3	CASSDSTGPNTQYF	TGTGCCAGCAGTGACTCTACAGGTCCAAATACGCAGTATTTT
few	TRBD2	TRBV7-2	TRBJ2-7	CASSPRTSGPYEQYF	TGTGCCAGCAGCCCCCGGACTAGCGGACCCTACGAGCAGTACTTC
NA	NA	TRBV24-1	TRBJ1-6	CATSDGPYNSPLHF	TGTGCCACCAGCGATGGCCCTTATAATTCACCCCTCCACTTT
NA	TRBD1	TRBV28	TRBJ2-3	CASSSYRDRTDTQYF	TGTGCCAGCAGTTCATACCGGGACAGAACAGATACGCAGTATTTT
NA	NA	TRBV28	TRBJ2-7	CASSPTGTGGLAGEQYF	TGTGCCAGCAGTCCTACGGGGACAGGGGGGCTAGCGGGAGAACAGTACTTC
NA	NA	TRBV11-2	TRBJ2-3	CASSLVDRSTDTQYF	TGTGCCAGCAGCTTAGTGGACAGAAGCACAGATACGCAGTATTTT
NA	TRBD1	TRBV3-1/TRBV3-2	TRBJ1-2	CASSRGQGHNYGYTF	TGTGCCAGCAGCCGCGGACAGGGGCATAACTATGGCTACACCTTC
NA	NA	TRBV30	TRBJ1-4	CAWSPQTGTPTRLFF	TGTGCCTGGAGTCCCCAGACAGGCACCCCGACCAGACTGTTTTTT
NA	NA	TRBV12-3/TRBV12-4	TRBJ2-1	CASSFASYNEQFF	TGTGCCAGCAGTTTTGCGAGTTACAATGAGCAGTTCTTC
NA	TRBD1	TRBV5-1	TRBJ1-1	CASSLGGTELNTEAFF	TGCGCCAGCAGCTTGGGGGGGACAGAGTTGAACACTGAAGCTTTCTTT
NA	TRBD1	TRBV19	TRBJ1-2	CASRKQGTDGYTF	TGTGCCAGTAGAAAACAGGGGACGGATGGCTACACCTTC
once	TRBD2	TRBV4-1	TRBJ2-1	CASSQVRSGAGGLPNEQFF	TGCGCCAGCAGCCAAGTCCGATCCGGGGCGGGGGGACTTCCCAATGAGCAGTTCTTC
NA	TRBD1	TRBV15	TRBJ2-2	CATSREPGQDTGELFF	TGTGCCACCAGCAGAGAACCGGGACAGGACACCGGGGAGCTGTTTTTT
few	NA	TRBV18	TRBJ2-5	CASSPGDQETQYF	TGTGCCAGCTCACCCGGGGACCAAGAGACCCAGTACTTC
once	NA	TRBV19	TRBJ2-7	CASSIWTRSYEQYF	TGTGCCAGTAGTATATGGACACGATCCTACGAGCAGTACTTC
NA	NA	TRBV15	TRBJ2-5	CATSRGAAGWETQYF	TGTGCCACCAGCAGAGGGGCGGCGGGATGGGAGACCCAGTACTTC
NA	NA	TRBV4-2	TRBJ1-1	CASSQEVDRTSEAFF	TGTGCCAGCAGCCAAGAGGTAGACAGGACTTCTGAAGCTTTCTTT
NA	NA	TRBV7-9	TRBJ1-1	CASSFFEGTEAFF	TGTGCCAGCAGCTTCTTCGAGGGCACTGAAGCTTTCTTT
NA	NA	TRBV27	TRBJ1-2	CASSSTGYGYTF	TGTGCCAGCAGTTCAACAGGTTATGGCTACACCTTC
NA	NA	TRBV6-5	TRBJ2-1	CASSSRGLYNEQFF	TGTGCCAGCAGTTCGCGGGGCCTCTACAATGAGCAGTTCTTC
NA	NA	TRBV28	TRBJ1-2	CASSYRSYGYTF	TGTGCCAGCAGCTACAGATCCTATGGCTACACCTTC
NA	NA	TRBV7-6	TRBJ1-4	CASSLGVPRGREKLFF	TGTGCCAGCAGCTTAGGAGTCCCCAGGGGTCGTGAAAAACTGTTTTTT
NA	TRBD2	TRBV9	TRBJ2-3	CASSVVSGADTQYF	TGTGCCAGCAGCGTAGTCAGCGGGGCAGATACGCAGTATTTT
NA	NA	TRBV11-2	TRBJ1-1	CASSQTGAGAFF	TGTGCCAGCAGCCAGACAGGCGCGGGAGCTTTCTTT
NA	NA	TRBV5-4	TRBJ2-7	CASSREGVSSYEQYF	TGTGCCAGCAGCCGCGAGGGGGTTTCATCCTACGAGCAGTACTTC
NA	NA	TRBV3-1/TRBV3-2	TRBJ2-1	CASSHTRDNEQFF	TGTGCCAGCAGCCATACCAGGGACAATGAGCAGTTCTTC
NA	TRBD2	TRBV14	TRBJ2-5	CASSQGTSGFGETQYF	TGTGCCAGCAGCCAAGGGACTAGCGGCTTTGGCGAGACCCAGTACTTC
NA	NA	TRBV14	TRBJ1-1	CASSRAGEGTEAFF	TGTGCCAGCAGCCGCGCAGGGGAGGGCACTGAAGCTTTCTTT
NA	NA	TRBV15	TRBJ2-5	CATSGGRELQETQYF	TGTGCCACCAGCGGGGGGCGGGAGCTGCAAGAGACCCAGTACTTC